The 20 T cell receptor beta chains below come from one sample, sequenced in a study of CD8 T cells in ankylosing spondylitis. Whole-study findings and limits: Characteristic of ankylosing spondylitis blood, it appeared, was a TCR beta motif comprising about eight highly homologous variants.

TCRdb redid the calling of the 5' RACE reads with MiXCR, one entry per CDR3 protein. The data contain 130,000 or so distinct CDR3 sequences, roughly a sixth of them seen just once; the ten biggest clones take up approximately 33%. Their antigen targets remain unknown. Sample: blood, either unsorted or a sorted T cell fraction (not recorded which). These receptors were collected from a male donor with ankylosing spondylitis.

This chain joins TRBV5-1 and TRBJ2-7, with TRBD1 identical over 7 bases. Germline V lookup: CDR1 SGHRS, CDR2 YFSETQ. The junction had 11 bases not matched to a gene; V was cut back by 2 bases and J by 6 bases. This CDR3 has 15 amino acids. The CDR3 coding sequence is TGCGCCAGCAGCTTAACCGACAGGGAAGGGGCCGAGCAGTACTTC. This codes for CASSLTDREGAEQYF.

This clonotype showed up just a few times. V usage is TRBV29-1 and J usage is TRBJ2-5, with D possibly TRBD1 on 5 matching bases. This CDR3 comprises 13 residues. CDR1 is SQVTM and CDR2 is ANQGSEA in the germline V gene. V was cut by 1 base and J by 6 bases, with 12 bases left in between. CDR3 nucleotides: TGCAGCGTTGAAGGGGGCCCTACGAAGACCCAGTACTTC. Protein product: CSVEGGPTKTQYF.

The chain is built from TRBV28 and TRBJ2-1; 12 bases line up with TRBD2. Germline CDR1 and CDR2: MDHEN and SYDVKM. J lost 12 bases, V lost 4 bases, and 13 bases had no gene match. CDR3 size: 16 residues. The CDR3 sequence: CASSSILAGGPVGQFF. CDR3 DNA sequence: TGTGCCAGCAGTTCGATTCTAGCGGGAGGGCCAGTCGGGCAGTTCTTC.

The chain carries TRBV4-1 and TRBJ2-1; 10 nucleotides align to TRBD1. CDR1 is MGHRA and CDR2 is YSYEKL in the germline V gene. The V and J ends lost 4 bases and 8 bases, in that order; junction bases with no gene match: 11. The CDR3 is 16 residues long. CDR3 nucleotides: TGCGCCAGCAGCCTTCAACCCGCAGGGACAGGGGATGAGCAGTTCTTC. Residues: CASSLQPAGTGDEQFF.

The V call is TRBV11-2, the J call TRBJ2-5; 10 bases match TRBD2. CDR1 and CDR2 from the germline V gene are SGHAT and FQNNGV. This CDR3 comprises 14 residues. V gave up 1 base and J gave up 11 bases; unmatched junction bases: 7. The CDR3 loop reads CASSLVAGGHYQYF. CDR3 nucleotide sequence: TGTGCCAGCAGCTTAGTAGCGGGAGGACACTATCAGTACTTC.

The V call is TRBV19, the J call TRBJ1-1; 9 bases line up with TRBD1. This CDR3 contains 14 residues. Germline V gene data show CDR1 as LNHDA and CDR2 as SQIVND (reference sequence). Trimming removed 5 bases from V and 5 bases from J; junction bases left unmatched: 6. The CDR3 nucleotides are TGTGCCAGTAGTGCACAGGGGGCTGTAACTGAAGCTTTCTTT. It is translated as CASSAQGAVTEAFF.

A remark on this clonotype: A read error may account for a junction end that differs from germline. The rearrangement joins TRBV7-9 to TRBJ2-7, with 7 bases aligning to TRBD2. The germline gives CDR1 SEHNR, CDR2 FQNEAQ (reference sequence). The CDR3 extends over 14 amino acids. The CDR3 here is CSSSLPGGLYEQYF. CDR3 nucleotide sequence: TGTTCCAGCAGCTTACCGGGAGGTCTCTACGAGCAGTACTTC.

The chain employs TRBV5-1 and TRBJ1-2; no firm D call. This CDR3 has 15 residues. The V gene's germline CDR1 is SGHRS and CDR2 YFSETQ. Trimming took 4 bases from V and 4 from J, leaving 17 bases between them. The CDR3: CASSDAGVPIYGYTF. CDR3 in DNA: TGCGCCAGCAGCGATGCAGGAGTACCGATCTATGGCTACACCTTC.

The rearrangement joins TRBV12-3 or TRBV12-4 to TRBJ2-5; the match to TRBD2 covers 7 bases. This CDR3 has 15 amino acids. V was clipped by 7 bases and J by 2 bases; unmatched bases: 10. In DNA, the CDR3 is TGTGCCAGCACCCCGACCGCTAGCGGACAAGAGACCCAGTACTTC. Translation gives CASTPTASGQETQYF.

The rearrangement uses TRBV6-5 and TRBJ2-7; TRBD1 might be the D (6 bases). The CDR3 loop spans 15 amino acids. The germline V gene has CDR1 MNHEY and CDR2 SVGAGI. Trimming shortened V by 6 bases and J by 0 bases, and 15 bases separated the two germline ends. The CDR3 bases are TGTGCCAGCAGCTACAGGGCCGGCGTCTCCTACGAGCAGTACTTC. Encoded protein: CASSYRAGVSYEQYF.

This clonotype was counted once. The V call is TRBV12-3 or TRBV12-4, the J call TRBJ2-1, with 7 bases that match TRBD2. This CDR3 is 14 amino acids long. V lost 3 bases and J lost 7; bases outside the gene matches: 6. CDR3 in DNA: TGTGCCAGCAGTTTGGGAAGTAGCGGGAATGAGCAGTTCTTC. This sequence encodes CASSLGSSGNEQFF.

This clonotype was detected only a few times. The chain uses TRBV7-8 and TRBJ2-2, with D perhaps TRBD2 (6 bases). The CDR3 totals 13 residues. Germline V gene sequence: CDR1 SGHVS, CDR2 FQNEAQ. V lost 5 bases and J lost 3, with 7 bases in between. The CDR3 DNA reads TGTGCCAGCAGCGGCGGGGACACCGGGGAGCTGTTTTTT. This codes for CASSGGDTGELFF.

This clonotype has more than one count but fewer than ten. The CDR3 sequence: CATGPNRRSNQPQHF. In DNA form, the CDR3 reads TGTGCCACCGGCCCTAACAGGAGGAGCAATCAGCCCCAGCATTTT. The chain combines TRBV15 with TRBJ1-5, with D possibly TRBD1 on 5 matching bases. Trimming left V 8 bases short and J 1 base short, with 15 bases between. CDR3 length: 15 residues. Germline V gene sequence: CDR1 LNHNV, CDR2 YYDKDF (reference sequence).

This clonotype was counted ten times or more. The chain has TRBV27 and TRBJ2-2, with D perhaps TRBD2 (6 bases). The CDR3 has 15 residues. Germline CDR1 MNHEY, CDR2 SMNVEV (reference sequence). V shed 7 bases and J shed 4 bases, with 16 bases lying between them. The CDR3: CASTLTGVFTGELFF. The DNA of the CDR3 is TGTGCCAGCACCCTGACGGGAGTATTCACCGGGGAGCTGTTTTTT.

This clonotype was found a few times. The chain combines TRBV4-1 with TRBJ1-1; no reliable D call. CDR3 length equals 12 residues. The germline CDR1 and CDR2 sequences are MGHRA and YSYEKL. The V and J ends lost 5 bases and 3 bases respectively, with 7 bases between them. The CDR3 sequence is CASSSDYTEAFF. CDR3 in DNA: TGCGCCAGCAGCTCAGATTACACTGAAGCTTTCTTT.

This chain uses TRBV11-2 with TRBJ2-3, with D possibly called TRBD1 or TRBD2 (5 bases each). Looked up from germline, CDR1 is SGHAT and CDR2 is FQNNGV. With 5 bases removed from V and 4 bases from J, the gap between germline ends came to 10 bases. The CDR3 runs 13 residues. CDR3 nucleotides: TGTGCCAGCAGCCATCTGGGGGCAGATACGCAGTATTTT. Residues: CASSHLGADTQYF.

This rearrangement joins TRBV2 to TRBJ1-5; a weak D match, TRBD1 (5 bases). Trimming pared 8 bases from V and 3 bases from J, leaving 11 bases between. CDR3 length equals 13 residues. Germline V gene data show CDR1 as SNHLY and CDR2 as FYNNEI. The CDR3 DNA sequence: TGTGCCAGCCTCCCGGGGGTCAATCAGCCCCAGCATTTT. Its translation is CASLPGVNQPQHF.

This chain connects TRBV7-6 to TRBJ2-1; 8 bases line up with TRBD2. Germline-derived CDR1 and CDR2 are SGHVS and FNYEAQ. The CDR3 is 17 residues long. J was trimmed by 3 bases and V by 1 base; bases with no gene match: 8. The CDR3 sequence: CASSLVVSGTNYNEQFF. CDR3 in DNA: TGTGCCAGCAGCTTAGTTGTTAGCGGGACGAACTACAATGAGCAGTTCTTC.

The chain links TRBV7-9 to TRBJ2-3, with D maybe TRBD2 (6 bases). The V gene's germline CDR1 is SEHNR and CDR2 FQNEAQ (reference sequence). Trimming pared 1 base from V and 6 bases from J, leaving 20 bases between. This CDR3 contains 17 residues. For the CDR3, the DNA is TGTGCCAGCAGCTTAGAGGTTGCCCGGCTAGCGATGGATACGCAGTATTTT. It yields the protein CASSLEVARLAMDTQYF.

This clonotype was picked up a small number of times. The V call is TRBV28, the J call TRBJ2-7; TRBD1 aligns across 7 bases. The CDR3 covers 14 residues. Germline V CDR1 and CDR2: MDHEN, SYDVKM. Trimming removed 7 bases from V and 3 bases from J; junction bases left unmatched: 9. This chain's CDR3 is CASTPIGTDYEQYF. The CDR3 DNA reads as TGTGCCAGCACCCCGATCGGGACAGACTACGAGCAGTACTTC.